These 26 T cell receptor beta chains originate from one sample sequenced in a study of blood T cell repertoires in COVID-19. Repertoires were generated with immunoSEQ multiplex PCR, while TCRdb's copy carries only in-frame clones and drops some. The table has fewer than 200,000 clones, around nine tenths seen once. Sequencing input: peripheral blood. These receptors all come from a woman aged 18-29 years who had recovered from COVID-19.

CDR3: CASSASREVGGGQYF. The CDR3 nucleotides read TGTGCCAGTAGTGCTTCCCGAGAGGTAGGGGGTGGCCAGTACTTC. This sequence joins TRBV19 and TRBJ2-5, with D possibly TRBD1 on 6 matching bases. CDR3 size: 15 residues. The germline gives CDR1 LNHDA, CDR2 SQIVND (reference sequence). V dropped 5 bases and J dropped 10 bases, with 23 bases sitting between them.

The rearrangement uses TRBV7-2 and TRBJ2-5; a possible D gene is TRBD2 (5 bases). V shed 5 bases and J shed 1 base, with 11 bases lying between them. There are 14 residues in the CDR3. Germline loops: CDR1 SGHTA, CDR2 FQGNSA. The CDR3 DNA is TGTGCCAGCAGCCCACCCGGGGTCCAAGAGACCCAGTACTTC. Encoded protein: CASSPPGVQETQYF.

This clone was counted between two and nine times. J is TRBJ1-2 and V is TRBV19, with D perhaps matching TRBD1 (5 bases). V was cut by 7 bases and J by 4 bases, with 13 bases left in between. The CDR3 contains 13 residues. CDR1 LNHDA and CDR2 SQIVND come from the germline V gene (reference sequence). This CDR3 is CASTNPGFYGYTF. CDR3 coding DNA: TGTGCCAGTACCAATCCAGGGTTCTATGGCTACACCTTC.

The chain is built from TRBV5-1 and TRBJ1-1; 7 bases line up with TRBD1. The ends lost 1 base at V and 6 bases at J; junction bases unmatched: 3. There are 13 residues in the CDR3. CDR1 and CDR2 (germline): SGHRS, YFSETQ. The CDR3 sequence is CASSLTTGAEAFF. The CDR3 DNA sequence: TGCGCCAGCAGCTTGACCACAGGGGCTGAAGCTTTCTTT.

CDR3 bases: TGTGCCAGCAGCTCCCGGGACAGGGTCGCTGAAGCTTTCTTT. It is translated as CASSSRDRVAEAFF. This chain joins TRBV13 and TRBJ1-1, with 9 bases identical to TRBD1. J was trimmed by 6 bases and V by 4 bases; bases with no gene match: 6. Germline-derived CDR1 and CDR2 are PRHDT and FYEKMQ (reference sequence). The CDR3 runs to 14 residues.

The J gene is TRBJ2-7, the V gene TRBV20-1, with a tentative D call TRBD1 (5 bases). Trimming stripped 7 bases from V and 3 bases from J, with 10 bases between. In germline, CDR1 is DFQATT, CDR2 SNEGSKA (reference sequence). The length of the CDR3 is 11 residues. As DNA, the CDR3 is TGCAGTGGGGTGGGGCGCTACGAGCAGTACTTC. This gives the protein CSGVGRYEQYF.

The rearrangement links TRBV4-1 to TRBJ2-2; 8 nucleotides match TRBD2. CDR1 MGHRA and CDR2 YSYEKL come from the germline V gene. CDR3 length: 14 amino acids. J gave up 0 bases and V 7 bases, and 1 base lay outside the gene matches. As DNA, the CDR3 is TGCGCCAGCATGGGACTAGCGAACACCGGGGAGCTGTTTTTT. Protein product: CASMGLANTGELFF.

The chain employs TRBV1 and TRBJ2-3; whether TRBD2, the table's D call, matches the DNA was not checked. TRBV1 is termed a pseudogene. The CDR3 loop spans 13 amino acids. The chain's CDR3 is CTSSQDYTDTQYF. In DNA, the CDR3 is TGCACCAGCAGCCAAGACTACACAGATACGCAGTATTTT.

The V and J genes are TRBV7-8 and TRBJ1-1, with 10 bases identical to TRBD1. The V segment lost 5 bases and the J segment 4 bases; nucleotides outside the gene matches: 4. The CDR3 runs 14 residues. Germline CDR1 and CDR2: SGHVS and FQNEAQ. CDR3 bases: TGTGCCAGCAGCGACAGGGGGCTGACCACTGAAGCTTTCTTT. Its translation is CASSDRGLTTEAFF.

The rearrangement links TRBV6-5 to TRBJ1-2, with 7 bases fitting TRBD1. The germline CDR1 and CDR2 sequences are MNHEY and SVGAGI. After removal of 8 bases from V and 9 bases from J, the junction contained 6 bases not matched to a gene. The CDR3 loop spans 11 amino acids. This CDR3 reads CASWSDRRYTF. CDR3 nucleotides: TGTGCCAGCTGGTCGGACAGGCGCTACACCTTC.

The chain has TRBV5-1 and TRBJ2-5; a possible D gene is TRBD2 (6 bases). The CDR3 loop spans 15 amino acids. V was cut by 4 bases and J by 4 bases, with 17 bases left in between. Germline assignment: CDR1 SGHRS and CDR2 YFSETQ. CDR3 amino acids: CASSPTSSGGETQYF. CDR3 nucleotides: TGCGCCAGCAGCCCCACAAGCTCCGGGGGAGAGACCCAGTACTTC.

The gene calls are TRBV27 and TRBJ1-5; 10 nucleotides line up with TRBD1. J was trimmed by 3 bases and V by 3 bases; bases with no gene match: 2. CDR1 is MNHEY and CDR2 is SMNVEV in the germline V gene (reference sequence). This CDR3 spans 15 amino acids. This CDR3 is CASSLTGGYNQPQHF. Written as DNA, the CDR3 is TGTGCCAGCAGTTTGACAGGGGGCTACAATCAGCCCCAGCATTTT.

This chain connects TRBV19 to TRBJ2-1; the match to TRBD2 covers 14 bases. Looked up from germline, CDR1 is LNHDA and CDR2 is SQIVND (reference sequence). This CDR3 region has 19 residues. Losses at the gene ends were 10 bases for V and 9 bases for J; bases not matched to a gene: 23. The CDR3 region is CATDPGTSGRGGFVGEQFF. CDR3 nucleotide sequence: TGTGCCACCGACCCCGGGACTAGCGGGAGAGGGGGGTTCGTTGGTGAGCAGTTCTTC.

The V gene is TRBV5-6, the J gene TRBJ2-2; perhaps TRBD1 as D (5 bases). Germline V gene lookup returns CDR1 SGHDT and CDR2 YYEEEE. V lost 5 bases, J lost 1 base, and 18 bases lay in between. There are 17 residues in the CDR3. CDR3 DNA: TGTGCCAGCAGTTACACCCCCGGACACGGGAACACCGGGGAGCTGTTTTTT. Residues: CASSYTPGHGNTGELFF.

J is TRBJ2-7 and V is TRBV7-2; D perhaps matches TRBD2 (5 bases). V lost 5 bases and J lost 3, with 14 bases in between. The CDR3 runs to 14 residues. The germline V gene encodes CDR1 SGHTA and CDR2 FQGNSA. CDR3 amino acids: CASSPLLGVYEQYF. The CDR3 DNA reads TGTGCCAGCAGCCCCCTCCTCGGGGTCTACGAGCAGTACTTC.

Only one count was recorded for this clone. The chain recombines TRBV6-5 with TRBJ2-3, with D maybe TRBD2 (6 bases). CDR3 length equals 16 residues. CDR1 MNHEY and CDR2 SVGAGI come from the germline V gene. V lost 0 bases and J lost 5, with 15 bases in between. CDR3 loop: CASSYSTAGKGDTQYF. The CDR3 DNA is TGTGCCAGCAGTTACTCGACTGCGGGGAAGGGAGATACGCAGTATTTT.

The chain employs TRBV11-3 and TRBJ2-1, with a tentative D call TRBD2 (5 bases). V gave up 5 bases and J gave up 3 bases, with 11 bases separating them. The CDR3 extends over 14 amino acids. CDR1 is SGHNT and CDR2 is YENEEA in the germline V gene. The CDR3 DNA reads as TGTGCCAGCAGCGCCCGTCGGGGCTACAATGAGCAGTTCTTC. It encodes CASSARRGYNEQFF.

V is TRBV7-8 and J is TRBJ1-5; 7 nucleotides align to TRBD1. Per the germline V gene, CDR1 is SGHVS and CDR2 is FQNEAQ. The CDR3 runs to 14 residues. J lost 9 bases, V lost 5 bases, and 10 bases had no gene match. CDR3 loop: CASSLLEGARPQHF. In DNA form, the CDR3 reads TGTGCCAGCAGCCTACTGGAGGGGGCAAGGCCCCAGCATTTT.

The CDR3 sequence: CASSGLGQASSGNTIYF. The CDR3 DNA reads as TGTGCCAGCAGTGGACTCGGACAGGCGAGCTCTGGAAACACCATATATTTT. The gene calls are TRBV2 and TRBJ1-3; 7 nucleotides match TRBD1. V trimming: 4 bases; J trimming: 0 bases; junction bases outside the gene matches: 9. This CDR3 is built from 17 residues. CDR1 and CDR2 from the germline V gene are SNHLY and FYNNEI. The entire variable domain, with the rest obtained from reference TRBV2 and TRBJ1-3, is as follows: EPEVTQTPSHQVTQMGQEVILRCVPISNHLYFYWYRQILGQKVEFLVSFYNNEISEKSEIFDDQFSVERPDGSNFTLKIRSTKLEDSAMYFCASSGLGQASSGNTIYFGEGSWLTVV.

This clone was recorded a few times. J is TRBJ1-4 and V is TRBV18; TRBD1 matches 10 bases. CDR3 length equals 15 residues. Germline values: CDR1 KGHSH, CDR2 LQKENI. With 3 bases clipped from V and 11 bases from J, the junction kept 9 bases outside the gene matches. This CDR3 is CASSPGDRGRWKLFF. The CDR3 DNA sequence: TGTGCCAGCTCACCCGGGGACAGGGGACGGTGGAAACTGTTTTTT.

The chain has TRBV7-9 and TRBJ1-2; TRBD1 is a possible D gene (6 bases). The V gene lost 8 bases and the J gene lost 5 bases, with 24 bases spanning the gap. Germline lookup yields CDR1 SEHNR and CDR2 FQNEAQ (reference sequence). The CDR3 is 16 amino acids. The CDR3 DNA is TGTGCCAGCTTTTTGGTGGAACAGGGCGGGCGGTATGGCTACACCTTC. Its protein is CASFLVEQGGRYGYTF.

V gene TRBV9 combines with J gene TRBJ1-5; 7 bases are shared with TRBD1. The V gene's germline CDR1 is SGDLS and CDR2 YYNGEE. The CDR3 is 15 residues long. With 4 bases clipped from V and 4 bases from J, the junction kept 8 bases outside the gene matches. The chain's CDR3 is CASSPGGGGNQPQHF. The CDR3 nucleotides read TGTGCCAGCAGCCCCGGAGGGGGCGGGAATCAGCCCCAGCATTTT.

The chain uses TRBV15 and TRBJ2-2, with 8 bases aligning to TRBD2. Germline values: CDR1 LNHNV, CDR2 YYDKDF (reference sequence). V dropped 0 bases and J dropped 4; count of bases not matched to a gene: 7. This CDR3 is built from 17 residues. The CDR3 loop reads CATSRDRIAGRTGELFF. The CDR3 DNA reads as TGTGCCACCAGCAGAGATAGGATAGCGGGGCGCACCGGGGAGCTGTTTTTT.

This chain uses TRBV7-3 with TRBJ2-1, with TRBD2 matching 12 bases. From germline, CDR1 is SGHTA and CDR2 FQGTGA. The V segment lost 6 bases and the J segment 9 bases; nucleotides outside the gene matches: 6. The CDR3 is 14 residues long. CDR3: CASSWTSGDSEQFF. The CDR3 bases are TGTGCCAGCAGTTGGACTAGCGGGGATAGTGAGCAGTTCTTC. The variable domain in full, with the rest retrieved from reference TRBV7-3 and TRBJ2-1, is GAGVSQTPSNKVTEKGKYVELRCDPISGHTALYWYRQSLGQGPEFLIYFQGTGAADDSGLPNDRFFAVRPEGSVSTLKIQRTERGDSAVYLCASSWTSGDSEQFFGPGTRLTVL.

The V call is TRBV12-3 or TRBV12-4, the J call TRBJ2-1, with 7 bases aligning to TRBD1. This CDR3 has 13 amino acids. V was pared by 4 bases and J by 8 bases, with 5 bases of the junction left unmatched. The CDR3 spells CASSSDRADEQFF. The CDR3, as DNA: TGTGCCAGCAGTTCCGACAGGGCCGATGAGCAGTTCTTC.

This clone was picked up one time. V usage is TRBV13 and J usage is TRBJ2-7; 8 nucleotides align to TRBD1. The CDR3 runs to 16 residues. Per germline, CDR1 PRHDT and CDR2 FYEKMQ (reference sequence). With V trimmed by 0 bases and J by 3 bases, 7 bases remained unmatched. The CDR3 here is CASSLGFGQGDYEQYF. The CDR3 DNA follows: TGTGCCAGCAGCTTAGGGTTCGGACAGGGAGACTACGAGCAGTACTTC.